Sequencing of this T cell receptor beta chain was carried out in a study of T cell responses to AZD1222 COVID-19 vaccine (dated by TCRdb to the early 2020s). About the investigation overall: AZD1222 recipients with second doses at about 4 weeks or about 12 weeks were pooled, because spike-specific TCR depth and breadth did not differ between schedules. A total of under 250 trial participants underwent TCR sequencing, of whom 200 to 220 had received two doses of AZD1222 and about 25 had received two doses of the MenACWY control vaccine. Trial participants were enrolled by age into 18-55, 56-69 and 70-plus year subgroups, with roughly 160, 29 and 62 TCR-sequenced participants respectively.

About this clone itself: Its antigen specificity is not known. No quality values exist for individual bases; no much larger clone is one base distant.

This specimen's time point label, per the study, means: baseline before first vaccination. The vaccinee samples were drawn from two UK trials, COV001 and COV002, one of which was a single-blind randomized controlled phase 2/3 trial testing AZD1222 (ChAdOx1 nCoV-19) in healthy adults. Trial participant PBMC samples were collected at day 0 and day 28 after the second dose for TCRbeta chain sequencing. General study outcomes and caveats: Because no day 14 peak-response samples were available, the repertoires could be characterized only after the peak T cell response. Reportedly, close to half of the unique spike-specific TCRs recognized epitopes lying outside the regions that are mutated in the B.1.351 and B.1.1.7 variants. The vaccine-associated CD4 TCRs covered the entire spike protein, and the dominant responses fell in regions 160-218 and 743-854. A significant rise in spike-specific TCR breadth and depth was observed after two AZD1222 doses relative to day 0 and relative to MenACWY recipients. In the small 56-69-year group, the increase in depth fell short of significance, most likely because of low power. Participants were mostly white British and included more females than males, and it was suggested by the authors that clonal diversity may have been underestimated. Only six AZD1222 recipients were SARS-CoV-2 seropositive at baseline, limiting conclusions about previously exposed vaccinees.

The CDR3 regions of human TCRbeta chains were subjected to immunosequencing. In the original analysis: TCRs in the repertoires were compared against a reference library of SARS-CoV-2-specific TCRs that had been generated with the MIRA antigen-specificity platform. Breadth was defined as the fraction of unique TCRs that were SARS-CoV-2-associated. Depth was defined as the fraction of total T cells that were SARS-CoV-2-associated. Using the MIRA data, each spike-specific TCR was mapped to the spike region that the TCR reacts to and placed in a CD4 or CD8 class. Log10-transformed breadth and depth values were compared by one-way ANOVA with Sidak's multiple comparisons tests. This is the immuneACCESS table as TCRdb keeps it, with only in-frame sequences that have V and J called. A part of the clones is gone; compared with another copy, unresolved V genes explain less than half, and the rest is unexplained. D and trimming come from the DNA, and the V and J calls and clone size come from that table. The sample contains around 100,000 clones, approximately 90% of them found a single time. Roughly 19% of the sample is in the top ten clones.

The sequence came from an adult in good health. Sequenced here: peripheral blood, sampled on day 0 of AZD1222 vaccination.

The bases read TGTGCCACCAGTGATTTGGGAGGGGGACAGGGGGTTACTAATGAAAAACTGTTTTTT. Translated, it reads CATSDLGGGQGVTNEKLFF. The chain is assembled from TRBV24-1 and TRBJ1-4, and TRBD1 matches 11 of the central bases. The CDR3, cysteine through phenylalanine, is 19 amino acids long. Only the CDR3 part of the read is kept: 57 bases, read in frame from the first base. Clipping removes 0 bases from V and 2 bases from J, with 7 as the unmatched junction base count. The germline V gene encodes CDR1 KGHDR and CDR2 SFDVKD.